This TCR beta chain derives from a study of post-analysis software for immune sequencing data. Study-wide results and limits: In patients, a few TRBV segments were more frequent than in controls, with TRBV5-6, TRBV5-1 and TRBV20-1 among them.

This clonotype was observed at least ten times. What it recognizes is unknown. Germline assignment: CDR1 SGHDT and CDR2 YYEEEE. The J segment lost 0 bases and the V segment lost 4 bases, leaving 3 bases of the junction unmatched. CDR3 length equals 14 residues. cDNA libraries of TCR beta carried unique molecular identifiers. In TCRdb, the PCR reads were re-called with MiXCR into one record per CDR3 protein. The data hold about 260,000 distinct CDR3 sequences, with less than 40% observed a single time. This clonotype was obtained from a girl between 5 and 17 years old with multiple sclerosis. The sample was blood. The chain carries TRBV5-6 and TRBJ1-2; 7 positions match TRBD1. The DNA for the CDR3 is TGTGCCAGCAGCCCGGGGACAGCTAACTATGGCTACACCTTC. Translation gives CASSPGTANYGYTF.